This T cell receptor (beta chain) was obtained from a study of blood T cell repertoires in COVID-19. Assay: immunoSEQ multiplex PCR; the TCRdb copy retains only in-frame clones and omits some. The sample lists around 140,000 clones; roughly 86% were seen once. Germline lookup yields CDR1 LNHDA and CDR2 SQIVND (reference sequence). This CDR3 is built from 15 residues. V dropped 1 base and J dropped 2; count of bases not matched to a gene: 4. Sequences were obtained from peripheral blood. This chain uses TRBV19 with TRBJ2-7, with TRBD1 matching 8 bases. This sequence was found in a woman aged 50 to 65 with acute or convalescent COVID-19. For the CDR3, the DNA is TGTGCCAGTAGTATAGGTGGGACAGGAGCCTACGAGCAGTACTTC. As protein: CASSIGGTGAYEQYF.